These T cell receptor beta chains were read from a single sample in a study of breast tumors, draining lymph nodes, adjacent tissues. In TCRdb, the multiplex PCR reads were re-called with MiXCR into one record per CDR3 protein. The table shows 160,000 or so distinct CDR3 sequences, with around 33% occurring only once. Specimen: axillary lymph node tissue. The origin of the receptors is a female donor with breast cancer. Some clones in this sample may be carry-over from other donors' samples. CDR3s include the opening cysteine and the closing phenylalanine or tryptophan. The D gene is left open where the match is weak. Only part of the rows carry a size: once, few, many, or a class if the clone is expanded.

cdr3_aa: CASSLGAGNQPQHF
cdr3_nt: TGTGCCAGCAGCTTGGGGGCAGGGAATCAGCCCCAGCATTTT
clone_size: many
j_call: TRBJ1-5
v_call: TRBV5-6
d_call: NA

cdr3_aa: CASSHGRSETQYF
cdr3_nt: TGTGCCAGCAGTCACGGACGTTCGGAGACCCAGTACTTC
clone_size: many
j_call: TRBJ2-5
v_call: TRBV6-5
d_call: NA

cdr3_aa: CASSISEGRRAPSNQPQHF
cdr3_nt: TGTGCCAGTAGTATATCGGAGGGGAGGCGGGCCCCTAGCAATCAGCCCCAGCATTTT
clone_size: many
j_call: TRBJ1-5
v_call: TRBV19
d_call: NA

cdr3_aa: CASSSSHLSRPRETQYF
cdr3_nt: TGTGCCAGCAGTTCCTCCCACCTTTCACGACCCCGAGAGACCCAGTACTTC
clone_size: once
j_call: TRBJ2-5
v_call: TRBV28
d_call: NA

cdr3_aa: CASRPTDAKNIQYF
cdr3_nt: TGTGCCAGCAGGCCTACAGATGCCAAAAACATTCAGTACTTC
clone_size: few
j_call: TRBJ2-4
v_call: TRBV28
d_call: NA

cdr3_aa: CASSLTQGNTYEQYF
cdr3_nt: TGTGCCAGCAGTTTAACTCAGGGAAACACCTACGAGCAGTACTTC
clone_size: many
j_call: TRBJ2-7
v_call: TRBV27
d_call: NA

cdr3_aa: CASSESRTSGTDTQYF
cdr3_nt: TGCGCCAGCAGTGAGTCTAGGACTAGCGGCACAGATACGCAGTATTTT
clone_size: NA
j_call: TRBJ2-3
v_call: TRBV10-2
d_call: TRBD2

cdr3_aa: CASSGTGGGPPRQFF
cdr3_nt: TGCGCCAGCAGCGGTACCGGCGGGGGGCCACCGAGGCAGTTCTTC
clone_size: many
j_call: TRBJ2-1
v_call: TRBV5-1
d_call: TRBD2

cdr3_aa: CASSLWQGGTYEQYF
cdr3_nt: TGTGCCAGCAGTTTATGGCAGGGGGGGACCTACGAGCAGTACTTC
clone_size: many
j_call: TRBJ2-7
v_call: TRBV27
d_call: NA

cdr3_aa: CASSLETMNTEAFF
cdr3_nt: TGCGCCAGCAGCTTAGAGACCATGAACACTGAAGCTTTCTTT
clone_size: few
j_call: TRBJ1-1
v_call: TRBV5-1
d_call: NA

cdr3_aa: CSARGNGATDTQYF
cdr3_nt: TGCAGTGCTAGAGGAAACGGGGCTACAGATACGCAGTATTTT
clone_size: NA
j_call: TRBJ2-3
v_call: TRBV20-1
d_call: NA

cdr3_aa: CASSQDGSNRETQYF
cdr3_nt: TGCGCCAGCAGCCAAGATGGGTCCAATAGGGAGACCCAGTACTTC
clone_size: many
j_call: TRBJ2-5
v_call: TRBV4-3
d_call: NA

cdr3_aa: CSASKREEAFF
cdr3_nt: TGCAGTGCTAGTAAAAGGGAGGAAGCTTTCTTT
clone_size: few
j_call: TRBJ1-1
v_call: TRBV20-1
d_call: NA

cdr3_aa: CSARTHHSWGWSYTF
cdr3_nt: TGCAGTGCTAGGACTCACCACTCATGGGGCTGGAGCTACACCTTC
clone_size: many
j_call: TRBJ1-2
v_call: TRBV20-1
d_call: NA

cdr3_aa: CASSFTGSEQFF
cdr3_nt: TGTGCCAGCAGCTTTACAGGGAGTGAGCAGTTCTTC
clone_size: many
j_call: TRBJ2-1
v_call: TRBV7-2
d_call: NA